Below, 8 T cell receptor beta chains from the same sample are listed, as sequenced in a study of PD-1 blockade in classical Hodgkin lymphoma. Repertoires were generated with immunoSEQ multiplex PCR, while TCRdb's copy carries only in-frame clones and drops some. The sample has more than 90,000 clones, more than 70% seen once. Time point meaning: cycle 4 day 1 (C4D1), after five to seven weeks of nivolumab. Relapses following autologous stem cell transplantation were seen in all patients, with brentuximab vedotin exposure varying. The sequencing here drew on peripheral blood mononuclear cells (PBMCs), taken before the fourth cycle of nivolumab. These receptors were obtained from a human donor with classical Hodgkin lymphoma.

On this clone itself: It is unclear where the CDR3 begins or ends on the DNA, so no DNA is shown, and the CDR3 is as TCRdb lists it. The V and J genes are TRBV6-5 and TRBJ1-5; TRBD1, as called in the table, went unchecked against the DNA. CDR1 MNHEY and CDR2 SVGAGI come from the germline V gene. The CDR3 length equals 15 residues, ends included. CDR3 sequence: CASSFGPGGNQPQHF.

The V call is TRBV6-5, the J call TRBJ2-1, with a tentative D call TRBD2 (5 bases). Trimming took off 6 bases at V and 5 bases at J, with 11 bases between the two ends. CDR1 MNHEY and CDR2 SVGAGI come from the germline V gene. The CDR3 extends over 13 amino acids. DNA of the CDR3: TGTGCCAGCAGGGACTCCGGGCACAATGAGCAGTTCTTC. Protein product: CASRDSGHNEQFF.

This clone is a singleton in its sample. V is TRBV12-5 and J is TRBJ2-2; TRBD1 is a possible D gene (6 bases). The V end lost 1 base, the J end lost 7 bases, and 13 bases lay between the germline ends. Germline assignment: CDR1 LGHNT and CDR2 FRNRAP. This CDR3 comprises 15 residues. CDR3 protein: CASGLDGDTRGELFF. For the CDR3, the DNA is TGTGCTAGTGGTTTGGACGGGGACACACGCGGGGAGCTGTTTTTT.

This clone was observed once. The rearrangement joins TRBV7-9 to TRBJ2-3; D is undetermined. Germline V lookup: CDR1 SEHNR, CDR2 FQNEAQ (reference sequence). The CDR3 runs 14 residues. Between the trimmed V and J ends, which lost 1 base and 2 bases, there was a span of 7 bases. CDR3 in DNA: TGTGCCAGCAGCTTAGGGTGGGACACAGATACGCAGTATTTT. It is translated as CASSLGWDTDTQYF.

On this clone: The same CDR3 is also encoded by other DNA sequences in this sample. The chain is built from TRBV9 and TRBJ1-2; D unresolved. CDR1 is SGDLS and CDR2 is YYNGEE in the germline V gene. Trimming took off 0 bases at V and 5 bases at J, with 5 bases between the two ends. This CDR3 comprises 12 residues. The CDR3 loop reads CASSVDGYGYTF. The CDR3 DNA reads as TGTGCCAGCAGCGTAGACGGTTATGGCTACACCTTC.

V is TRBV19 and J is TRBJ2-2; D might be TRBD1 or TRBD2, each matching 5 bases. Per the germline V gene, CDR1 is LNHDA and CDR2 is SQIVND (reference sequence). Trimming stripped 3 bases from V and 1 base from J, with 9 bases between. The CDR3 is made up of 15 amino acids. In DNA, the CDR3 is TGTGCCAGTAGTATGGGACGAGAGAACACCGGGGAGCTGTTTTTT. This encodes CASSMGRENTGELFF.

V and J are TRBV16 and TRBJ1-1, with D unresolved. The V gene lost 5 bases and the J gene lost 1 base, with 11 bases spanning the gap. Germline V gives CDR1 KGHSY, CDR2 FQNENV. This CDR3 has 14 residues. The CDR3 DNA sequence: TGTGCCAGCAGCACACAGATACGGAACACTGAAGCTTTCTTT. Protein product: CASSTQIRNTEAFF.

The V call is TRBV19, the J call TRBJ1-2; D gene uncertain. V was cut by 3 bases and J by 4 bases, with 12 bases left in between. The CDR3 consists of 14 residues. The germline V gene has CDR1 LNHDA and CDR2 SQIVND (reference sequence). The CDR3 loop reads CASSIVQTSYGYTF. The DNA for the CDR3 is TGTGCCAGTAGTATCGTACAGACCTCCTATGGCTACACCTTC.